What follows is one T cell receptor beta chain and its context. The target antigen is unknown. This entry is derived from a study of OX40 agonist ivuxolimab in advanced cancers. Study background: Head and neck, renal cell, melanoma or hepatocellular carcinoma were the cancers that dose-escalation patients had. General study findings and limits: More expanded clones were found, on average, in CD8+ than in CD4+ T cells. With doses of 0.1-3.0 mg/kg, partial responders showed among the lowest clonal expansion. Certain nonresponders likewise exhibited a low normalized T-cell clonal expansion.

Here immunoSEQ multiplex PCR was the method, and the copy in TCRdb shows in-frame clones only, minus some. This table holds 65,000 to 85,000 clones, around 83% found once. Germline-derived CDR1 and CDR2 are SGHNT and YYREEE (reference sequence). The V end lost 3 bases, the J end lost 5 bases, and 8 bases lay between the germline ends. There are 13 residues in the CDR3. This chain uses TRBV5-4 with TRBJ1-4; weak D call: TRBD1 (5 bases). This clonotype was sampled from an adult with an advanced solid tumor such as melanoma, head and neck, liver or kidney cancer. The sequences come from CD4+ or CD8+ T cells sorted from blood, collected in a trial of the OX40 agonist ivuxolimab. CDR3 sequence: CASSSGPNEKLFF. CDR3 sequence (DNA): TGTGCCAGCAGCTCGGGGCCCAATGAAAAACTGTTTTTT.